Reported below is one T cell receptor (beta chain). The record originates from a study of control samples from healthy donors and cancer patients. Data came from immunoSEQ multiplex PCR; TCRdb stores just in-frame clones and leaves some out. In the table there are some 100,000 clones, roughly 92% of which are singletons. Germline loops: CDR1 MNHEY, CDR2 SVGAGI. With 4 bases clipped from V and 5 bases from J, the junction kept 9 bases outside the gene matches. The CDR3 extends over 15 amino acids. What was sequenced was blood. This chain connects TRBV6-5 to TRBJ2-5; 8 bases agree with TRBD1. The TCR sequence derives from a human donor in good health. The donor label of this sample is uncertain. The CDR3 reads CASSLIRGPGETQYF. CDR3 nucleotide sequence: TGTGCCAGCAGTTTAATCAGGGGGCCGGGGGAGACCCAGTACTTC.